Described below is a single TCR beta chain sequence and its context. The data derive from a study of quantifying T cell responses using KT2 cells. Study at large: Reverse transcription used primers in the TCR alpha and beta constant regions.

A single-stranded UMI oligo with SP2 sequence was ligated to cDNA 3' ends. An equimolar mix of RC1.1 and RC1.2 primed the beta chain across TRBC1 and TRBC2. TCRdb ran MiXCR on the UMI-ligation and nested PCR reads and lists one entry per CDR3 protein. The top ten clones hold 15% to 18% of a sample with tens of thousands of distinct CDR3 sequences, about 7.3% of them seen once. The length of the CDR3 is 16 residues. From germline, CDR1 is MNHEY and CDR2 SVGEGT. V was cut by 0 bases and J by 5 bases, with 11 bases left in between. This TCR came from a human donor. The specimen sequenced was PBMCs spiked with cells of the T cell clone KT2. The chain couples TRBV6-2 or TRBV6-3 to TRBJ1-6; D gene ambiguous. The CDR3 bases are TGTGCCAGCAGTTACTCTTGGGGTACACATAATTCACCCCTCCACTTT. As protein: CASSYSWGTHNSPLHF.